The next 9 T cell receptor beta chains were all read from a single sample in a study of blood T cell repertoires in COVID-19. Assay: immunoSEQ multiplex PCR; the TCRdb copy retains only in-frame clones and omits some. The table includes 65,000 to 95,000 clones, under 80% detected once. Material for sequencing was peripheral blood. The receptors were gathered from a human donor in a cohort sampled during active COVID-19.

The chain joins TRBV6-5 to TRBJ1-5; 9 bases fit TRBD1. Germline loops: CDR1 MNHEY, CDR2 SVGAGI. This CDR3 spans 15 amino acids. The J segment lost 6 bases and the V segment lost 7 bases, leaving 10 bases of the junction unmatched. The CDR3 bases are TGTGCCAGCAACGTTGGGACAGGGCTCGTTCAGCCCCAGCATTTT. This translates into CASNVGTGLVQPQHF.

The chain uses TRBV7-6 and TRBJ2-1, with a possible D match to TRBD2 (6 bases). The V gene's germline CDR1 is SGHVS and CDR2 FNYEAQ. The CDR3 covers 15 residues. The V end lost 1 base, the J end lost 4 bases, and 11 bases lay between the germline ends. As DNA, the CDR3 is TGTGCCAGCAGCTTAGAAGCCGGGGGTTACAATGAGCAGTTCTTC. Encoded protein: CASSLEAGGYNEQFF. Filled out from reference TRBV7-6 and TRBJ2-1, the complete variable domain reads GAGVSQSPRYKVTKRGQDVALRCDPISGHVSLYWYRQALGQGPEFLTYFNYEAQQDKSGLPNDRFSAERPEGSISTLTIQRTEQRDSAMYRCASSLEAGGYNEQFFGPGTRLTVL.

The CDR3 region is CASSYGTDYEQYV. The DNA for the CDR3 is TGTGCCAGCAGTTACGGGACAGACTACGAGCAGTACGTC. J is TRBJ2-7 and V is TRBV6-2 or TRBV6-3, with 7 bases identical to TRBD1. Per the germline V gene, CDR1 is MNHEY and CDR2 is SVGEGT. Germline trimming cut 2 bases from V and 3 bases from J; bases unmatched to any gene: 1. CDR3 length: 13 residues.

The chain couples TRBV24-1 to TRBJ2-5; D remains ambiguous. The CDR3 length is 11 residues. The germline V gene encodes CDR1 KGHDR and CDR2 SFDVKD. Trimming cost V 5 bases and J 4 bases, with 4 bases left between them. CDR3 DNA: TGTGCCACCAGTGCGGGAGAGACCCAGTACTTC. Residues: CATSAGETQYF.

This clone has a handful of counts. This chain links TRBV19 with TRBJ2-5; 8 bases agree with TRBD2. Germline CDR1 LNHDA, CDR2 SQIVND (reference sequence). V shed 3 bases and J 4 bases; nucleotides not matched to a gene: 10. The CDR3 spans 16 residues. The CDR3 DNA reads TGTGCCAGTAGTATTGGTTACGGGAGGGAAGGAGAGACCCAGTACTTC. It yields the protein CASSIGYGREGETQYF.

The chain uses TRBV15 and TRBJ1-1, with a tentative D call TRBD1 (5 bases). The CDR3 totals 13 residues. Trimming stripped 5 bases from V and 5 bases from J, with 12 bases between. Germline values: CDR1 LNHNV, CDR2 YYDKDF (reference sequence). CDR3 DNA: TGTGCCACCAGCCTCTGGAGGGGAACTGAAGCTTTCTTT. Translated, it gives CATSLWRGTEAFF.

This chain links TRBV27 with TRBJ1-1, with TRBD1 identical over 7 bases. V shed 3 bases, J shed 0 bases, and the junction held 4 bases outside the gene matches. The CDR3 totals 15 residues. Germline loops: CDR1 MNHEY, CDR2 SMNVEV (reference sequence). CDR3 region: CASSFPGQMNTEAFF. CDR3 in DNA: TGTGCCAGCAGTTTTCCGGGACAGATGAACACTGAAGCTTTCTTT.

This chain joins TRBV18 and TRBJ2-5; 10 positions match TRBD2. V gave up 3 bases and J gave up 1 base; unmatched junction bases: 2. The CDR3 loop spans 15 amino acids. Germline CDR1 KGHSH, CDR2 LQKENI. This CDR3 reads CASSPSGGSQETQYF. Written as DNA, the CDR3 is TGTGCCAGCTCACCTAGCGGGGGGTCCCAAGAGACCCAGTACTTC. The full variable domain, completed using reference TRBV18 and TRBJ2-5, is NAGVMQNPRHLVRRRGQEARLRCSPMKGHSHVYWYRQLPEEGLKFMVYLQKENIIDESGMPKERFSAEFPKEGPSILRIQQVVRGDSAAYFCASSPSGGSQETQYFGPGTRLLVL.

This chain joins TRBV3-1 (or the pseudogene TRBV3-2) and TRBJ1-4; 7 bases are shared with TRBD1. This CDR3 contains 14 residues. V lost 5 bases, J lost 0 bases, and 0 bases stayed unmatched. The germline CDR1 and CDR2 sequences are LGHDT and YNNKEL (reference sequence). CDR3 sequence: CASSDRATNEKLFF. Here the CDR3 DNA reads TGTGCCAGCAGCGACAGGGCAACTAATGAAAAACTGTTTTTT.